These 3 T cell receptor beta chains were all obtained from the same sample, sequenced in a study of blood T cells in healthy people across ages. Combining a sample-barcoded 5' primer with a J-beta primer mix, a second PCR ran for roughly 6 to 12 cycles. Using its own MiXCR run on the 5' RACE reads, TCRdb lists one record per CDR3 protein. The sample comprises around 1,000,000 distinct CDR3 sequences, 20% to 25% of which are singletons, and less than 0.85% rests with the top ten. In addition, the sample was reused for a study of T cells of mothers and their children.

Sequencing input: blood. The source is a girl aged 2 to 9 in good health.

The J gene is TRBJ2-5, the V gene TRBV7-2; 8 bases map to TRBD1. Germline CDR1 reads SGHTA; CDR2 reads FQGNSA. Losses at the gene ends were 2 bases for V and 5 bases for J; bases not matched to a gene: 10. CDR3 length: 16 residues. CDR3 protein: CASSLRAQGAGETQYF. DNA of the CDR3: TGTGCCAGCAGCTTAAGGGCCCAGGGGGCTGGGGAGACCCAGTACTTC. Using reference TRBV7-2 and TRBJ2-5 for the parts outside the CDR3, the full variable domain is GAGVSQSPSNKVTEKGKDVELRCDPISGHTALYWYRQSLGQGLEFLIYFQGNSAPDKSGLPSDRFSAERTGGSVSTLTIQRTQQEDSAVYLCASSLRAQGAGETQYFGPGTRLLVL.

This clonotype was observed a handful of times. This chain links TRBV7-9 with TRBJ1-1; no clear D. V lost 5 bases, J lost 1 base, and 11 bases lay in between. CDR1 and CDR2 from the germline V gene are SEHNR and FQNEAQ (reference sequence). There are 14 residues in the CDR3. CDR3 DNA: TGTGCCAGCAGCCCAGGTGGGAGGAACACTGAAGCTTTCTTT. This codes for CASSPGGRNTEAFF.

In this sample, this clonotype turned up many times. The chain employs TRBV5-1 and TRBJ2-5; D gene ambiguous. The germline V gene encodes CDR1 SGHRS and CDR2 YFSETQ. CDR3 length equals 13 residues. The V end was cut by 5 bases, the J end by 1 base, with 9 bases between. CDR3 sequence reads: CASRVGSQETQYF. The CDR3 nucleotides are TGCGCCAGCAGGGTAGGGTCCCAAGAGACCCAGTACTTC.